This TCR beta chain appears in the sequencing data of a study of blood T cell repertoires in COVID-19. Looking at the study overall: The cDNA or gDNA used as material had been derived from T cells, B-cell-depleted T cells, or PBMCs.

Germline CDR1 and CDR2: SQVTM and ANQGSEA. This CDR3 is built from 14 residues. Trimming took 4 bases from V and 1 from J, leaving 11 bases between them. Profiled with immunoSEQ multiplex PCR; TCRdb holds only in-frame clones, not every one. The table lists over 100,000 clones, around 83% of them singletons, with 1.3% to 1.5% in the top ten. This sequence was found in a man aged 35-49 years with acute or convalescent COVID-19. The specimen was peripheral blood. The V call is TRBV29-1, the J call TRBJ2-1, with a tentative D call TRBD2 (6 bases). This chain's CDR3 is CSVGGRPSYNEQFF. CDR3 nucleotides: TGCAGCGTTGGGGGGAGGCCTTCCTACAATGAGCAGTTCTTC.